This T cell receptor beta chain was profiled in a study of blood T cell repertoires in COVID-19. Across the study: Whether acute or convalescent, the COVID-19 samples came from the United States, Italy and Spain.

The CDR3 length is 16 residues. Germline V gives CDR1 MRHNA, CDR2 SNTAGT. With 5 bases clipped from V and 1 base from J, the junction kept 5 bases outside the gene matches. Per the original data handling: Researchers report that nucleated cell counts were estimated from reference gene primer amplification. Generated by immunoSEQ multiplex PCR, the TCRdb table keeps only in-frame clones and is missing some. The DNA was the basis for D and trimming; V, J and clone size are from that table. The sample gives 5,000 to 6,500 clones, just under 75% of which show up once; about 14% is in the top ten. This receptor was identified in a man in his 60s with acute or convalescent COVID-19. The gene calls are TRBV6-4 and TRBJ2-1; TRBD2 agrees at 10 bases. Material: peripheral blood. The CDR3 is CASSPTGLASYNEQFF. The CDR3 coding sequence is TGTGCCAGCAGTCCTACGGGACTAGCGTCCTACAATGAGCAGTTCTTC.